This TCR beta chain is from a study of T cell repertoires in cytomegalovirus infection. Regarding the study as a whole: Individuals carrying CMV plus the relevant HLA were identified by cumulative frequency of public TCR beta families. The study found HLA-C-restricted CMV-specific TCR beta clonotypes dominating the ex vivo response.

A single record per CDR3 protein comes from TCRdb applying MiXCR to the reads. The data show about 97,000 distinct CDR3 sequences, approximately 15% seen once. Worth noting for this clonotype: Its cognate antigen is unknown.

Sample: PBMCs. The sequence came from a human donor in good health (CMV status not recorded). Some clones in this sample may be carry-over from other donors' samples.

CDR3 coding DNA: TGTGCCACCCTAGGCCCAGGCAGGAATACGCAGTATTTT. Its protein product is CATLGPGRNTQYF. The chain joins TRBV19 to TRBJ2-3; D is uncertain. From germline, CDR1 is LNHDA and CDR2 SQIVND (reference sequence). The CDR3 runs to 13 residues. V was pared by 10 bases and J by 7 bases, with 18 bases between.